The rows below give T cell receptor beta chains drawn from one sample of a study of blood T cell repertoires in COVID-19. Some clones are missing from TCRdb's copy, which holds only in-frame ones; the method was immunoSEQ multiplex PCR. The sample contains under 150,000 clones, 84% of which appear only once. Sequencing was done on a sample of PBMCs or T cells enriched from blood (not recorded which). The receptors here all came from a middle-aged man with acute COVID-19. Each CDR3 is given with its conserved first and last residue. Fields, in order: J gene, clone size, D gene, V gene, CDR3 DNA, CDR3 protein. The D gene is left open where the match is weak. Clone sizes are given selectively: once, few, many, or a class where the clone is expanded.

j_call: TRBJ2-1; clone_size: NA; d_call: NA; v_call: TRBV5-1; cdr3_nt: TGCGCCAGCAGCTTGGCACTAGCCCAATACAATGAGCAGTTCTTC; cdr3_aa: CASSLALAQYNEQFF
j_call: TRBJ2-7; clone_size: NA; d_call: TRBD2; v_call: TRBV2; cdr3_nt: TGTGCCAGCAGGGGGACTAGCGGGGACGAGCAGTACTTC; cdr3_aa: CASRGTSGDEQYF
j_call: TRBJ2-3; clone_size: NA; d_call: TRBD1; v_call: TRBV2; cdr3_nt: TGTGCCAGCAGTAAACAGGGGGCAATAGGAGATACGCAGTATTTT; cdr3_aa: CASSKQGAIGDTQYF
j_call: TRBJ2-2; clone_size: NA; d_call: TRBD2; v_call: TRBV6-5; cdr3_nt: TGTGCCAGCAGTTTGGGACTAGGCACCGGGGAGCTGTTTTTT; cdr3_aa: CASSLGLGTGELFF
j_call: TRBJ1-1; clone_size: NA; d_call: TRBD1; v_call: TRBV19; cdr3_nt: TGTGCCAGTAGGCTCCAGGGGGTTGCTGAAGCTTTCTTT; cdr3_aa: CASRLQGVAEAFF
j_call: TRBJ2-7; clone_size: few; d_call: TRBD1; v_call: TRBV25-1; cdr3_nt: TGTGCCAGCAGCCGCCCCGGGACAGGATCCCACGAGCAGTACTTC; cdr3_aa: CASSRPGTGSHEQYF
j_call: TRBJ2-2; clone_size: NA; d_call: NA; v_call: TRBV29-1; cdr3_nt: TGCAGCATATGGGACATTAACACCGGGGAGCTGTTTTTT; cdr3_aa: CSIWDINTGELFF
j_call: TRBJ1-1; clone_size: NA; d_call: NA; v_call: TRBV11-2; cdr3_nt: TGTGCCAGCAGCTCTCTTTCCGAAGCTTTCTTT; cdr3_aa: CASSSLSEAFF
j_call: TRBJ1-6; clone_size: NA; d_call: NA; v_call: TRBV9; cdr3_nt: TGTGCCAGCAGCGTAGGGGCTCCCTCTTCACCCCTCCACTTT; cdr3_aa: CASSVGAPSSPLHF
j_call: TRBJ1-1; clone_size: NA; d_call: NA; v_call: TRBV19; cdr3_nt: TGTGCCAGCCTCCACGGGGGATTGAACACTGAAGCTTTCTTT; cdr3_aa: CASLHGGLNTEAFF
j_call: TRBJ2-7; clone_size: NA; d_call: TRBD1; v_call: TRBV11-3; cdr3_nt: TGTGCCAGCAGCCCCACCGGGACAGGGGATAACGAGCAGTACTTC; cdr3_aa: CASSPTGTGDNEQYF
j_call: TRBJ1-4; clone_size: NA; d_call: TRBD1; v_call: TRBV5-6; cdr3_nt: TGTGCCAGCAGCGGTACAGGGGTTGGGGAAAAACTGTTTTTT; cdr3_aa: CASSGTGVGEKLFF
j_call: TRBJ1-2; clone_size: once; d_call: NA; v_call: TRBV9; cdr3_nt: TGTGCCAGCAGCGTAGACGGTCTTGATGGCTACACCTTC; cdr3_aa: CASSVDGLDGYTF
j_call: TRBJ2-5; clone_size: NA; d_call: TRBD2; v_call: TRBV18; cdr3_nt: TGTGCCAGCTCACCCGGCTCCGGGGGGAAAGAGACCCAGTACTTC; cdr3_aa: CASSPGSGGKETQYF
j_call: TRBJ2-3; clone_size: NA; d_call: NA; v_call: TRBV21-1; cdr3_nt: TGTGCCAGCAGCCTAGACAGGGGGCAGGTAGATACGCAGTATTTT; cdr3_aa: CASSLDRGQVDTQYF
j_call: TRBJ2-7; clone_size: NA; d_call: NA; v_call: TRBV2; cdr3_nt: TGTGCCAGCAGGCCCCCTCTAGGGGGTCTTGAAGAGCAGTACTTC; cdr3_aa: CASRPPLGGLEEQYF
j_call: TRBJ1-4; clone_size: NA; d_call: TRBD1; v_call: TRBV6-5; cdr3_nt: TGTGCCAGCAGTTACCGGACAGGGGGCGATGAAAAACTGTTTTTT; cdr3_aa: CASSYRTGGDEKLFF
j_call: TRBJ1-4; clone_size: NA; d_call: NA; v_call: TRBV19; cdr3_nt: TGTGCCAGTAACCGAGGAGATAATAGTGAAAAACTGTTTTTT; cdr3_aa: CASNRGDNSEKLFF
j_call: TRBJ2-2; clone_size: NA; d_call: NA; v_call: TRBV5-1; cdr3_nt: TGCGCCAGCAGCTTGGGGCAGGGGAACACCGGGGAGCTGTTTTTT; cdr3_aa: CASSLGQGNTGELFF
j_call: TRBJ2-7; clone_size: NA; d_call: NA; v_call: TRBV12-3/TRBV12-4; cdr3_nt: TGTGCCAGCAACCTAAACCCTGGGACAGAGCAGTACTTC; cdr3_aa: CASNLNPGTEQYF
j_call: TRBJ1-1; clone_size: NA; d_call: NA; v_call: TRBV5-8; cdr3_nt: TGTGCCAGCAGCTTCCGACCGGGTACTGAAGCTTTCTTT; cdr3_aa: CASSFRPGTEAFF
j_call: TRBJ1-6; clone_size: NA; d_call: TRBD1; v_call: TRBV9; cdr3_nt: TGTGCCAGCAGCGTTAACGACAGGGATAATTCACCCCTCCACTTT; cdr3_aa: CASSVNDRDNSPLHF
j_call: TRBJ1-5; clone_size: NA; d_call: TRBD1; v_call: TRBV28; cdr3_nt: TGTGCCAGCAGGACCGGGACAGGGGAGGGTTGGCCCCAGCATTTT; cdr3_aa: CASRTGTGEGWPQHF
j_call: TRBJ1-5; clone_size: NA; d_call: NA; v_call: TRBV2; cdr3_nt: TGTGCCAGCAGTGAACAGGAGGCCCCGGGGCCCCAGCATTTT; cdr3_aa: CASSEQEAPGPQHF
j_call: TRBJ2-7; clone_size: NA; d_call: NA; v_call: TRBV11-2; cdr3_nt: TGTGCCAGCAGCTCCTACTCATCCTACGAGCAGTACTTC; cdr3_aa: CASSSYSSYEQYF
j_call: TRBJ2-7; clone_size: few; d_call: NA; v_call: TRBV6-6; cdr3_nt: TGTGCCAGCAGTCCACAGGGTAGCGAGCAGTACTTC; cdr3_aa: CASSPQGSEQYF
j_call: TRBJ2-5; clone_size: NA; d_call: NA; v_call: TRBV5-1; cdr3_nt: TGCGCCAGCAGTCTGGGACACGTCCAAGAGACCCAGTACTTC; cdr3_aa: CASSLGHVQETQYF
j_call: TRBJ2-7; clone_size: NA; d_call: TRBD2; v_call: TRBV27; cdr3_nt: TGTGCCAGCAGTTTATCGGCGGGAGGGCCTTACGAGCAGTACTTC; cdr3_aa: CASSLSAGGPYEQYF
j_call: TRBJ1-6; clone_size: NA; d_call: NA; v_call: TRBV6-5; cdr3_nt: TGTGCCAGCAGGCTCCAGGGGTTGAGTTCACCCCTCCACTTT; cdr3_aa: CASRLQGLSSPLHF
j_call: TRBJ2-1; clone_size: few; d_call: NA; v_call: TRBV4-1; cdr3_nt: TGCGCCAGCAGCCAAGCCAGGTCCCAGGGGAATGAGCAGTTCTTC; cdr3_aa: CASSQARSQGNEQFF
j_call: TRBJ2-1; clone_size: NA; d_call: NA; v_call: TRBV5-8; cdr3_nt: TGTGCCAGCAGCTTTGACGGACTAAGGAATGAGCAGTTCTTC; cdr3_aa: CASSFDGLRNEQFF
j_call: TRBJ2-7; clone_size: NA; d_call: NA; v_call: TRBV19; cdr3_nt: TGTGCCAGTAGTATAGGTCTTATCTCCTACGAGCAGTACTTC; cdr3_aa: CASSIGLISYEQYF
j_call: TRBJ2-7; clone_size: few; d_call: TRBD1; v_call: TRBV4-1; cdr3_nt: TGCGCCAGCAGCCAAGAAGGCATTCGACAGGGAGCCCCTACCTACGAGCAGTACTTC; cdr3_aa: CASSQEGIRQGAPTYEQYF
j_call: TRBJ2-7; clone_size: NA; d_call: TRBD2; v_call: TRBV29-1; cdr3_nt: TGCAGTGCCCGACTAGCGGGGGCATACGAGCAGTACTTC; cdr3_aa: CSARLAGAYEQYF
j_call: TRBJ1-2; clone_size: NA; d_call: NA; v_call: TRBV6-5; cdr3_nt: TGTGCCAGCAGACCCCGCGTCGAACAGTGGAATGGCTACACCTTC; cdr3_aa: CASRPRVEQWNGYTF
j_call: TRBJ2-1; clone_size: NA; d_call: NA; v_call: TRBV27; cdr3_nt: TGTGCCAGCAGTCCAGACAGGAAAGAGCAGTTCTTC; cdr3_aa: CASSPDRKEQFF
j_call: TRBJ1-1; clone_size: NA; d_call: NA; v_call: TRBV3-1/TRBV3-2; cdr3_nt: TGTGCCAGCAGCTCCTCGGCGGGGGGCAACACTGAAGCTTTCTTT; cdr3_aa: CASSSSAGGNTEAFF
j_call: TRBJ2-1; clone_size: NA; d_call: TRBD2; v_call: TRBV29-1; cdr3_nt: TGCAGCGTTGAGAGGACTAGCGGGGCCGGGGGCAATGAGCAGTTCTTC; cdr3_aa: CSVERTSGAGGNEQFF
j_call: TRBJ1-6; clone_size: NA; d_call: TRBD1; v_call: TRBV5-1; cdr3_nt: TGCGCCAGCAGCTCGGGACAGGGGAATTCACCCCTCCACTTT; cdr3_aa: CASSSGQGNSPLHF
j_call: TRBJ1-5; clone_size: NA; d_call: NA; v_call: TRBV27; cdr3_nt: TGTGCCAGCAGTTTGAGGGGCAATCAGCCCCAGCATTTT; cdr3_aa: CASSLRGNQPQHF
j_call: TRBJ1-1; clone_size: NA; d_call: NA; v_call: TRBV30; cdr3_nt: TGTGCCCGAGCCGGGGGGTGGACTGAAGCTTTCTTT; cdr3_aa: CARAGGWTEAFF
j_call: TRBJ1-4; clone_size: NA; d_call: NA; v_call: TRBV25-1; cdr3_nt: TGTGCCAGCAGTGAATATAGGCAAGGGAGGAGAGAAAAACTGTTTTTT; cdr3_aa: CASSEYRQGRREKLFF
j_call: TRBJ2-1; clone_size: NA; d_call: TRBD2; v_call: TRBV5-4; cdr3_nt: TGTGCCAGCAGCCCCGAGCTAGCGGGGTACAATGAGCAGTTCTTC; cdr3_aa: CASSPELAGYNEQFF
j_call: TRBJ1-5; clone_size: NA; d_call: NA; v_call: TRBV18; cdr3_nt: TGTGCCAGCTCACCACGGGGAGGGATCAATCAGCCCCAGCATTTT; cdr3_aa: CASSPRGGINQPQHF
j_call: TRBJ2-7; clone_size: NA; d_call: TRBD2; v_call: TRBV11-2; cdr3_nt: TGTGCCAGCAGCTTATATGGGACTACTCCACACGAGCAGTACTTC; cdr3_aa: CASSLYGTTPHEQYF
j_call: TRBJ2-3; clone_size: NA; d_call: TRBD2; v_call: TRBV7-6; cdr3_nt: TGTGCCAGCAGCTTAGCTCGCCCGGCTAGCGGGGGCACAGATACGCAGTATTTT; cdr3_aa: CASSLARPASGGTDTQYF
j_call: TRBJ2-1; clone_size: NA; d_call: NA; v_call: TRBV10-3; cdr3_nt: TGTGCCATCAGTAACCAGGCCATCAGCTCCTACAATGAGCAGTTCTTC; cdr3_aa: CAISNQAISSYNEQFF
j_call: TRBJ2-5; clone_size: NA; d_call: TRBD1; v_call: TRBV2; cdr3_nt: TGTGCCAGCAACGACAGGGGAGGAAGTGGAGAGACCCAGTACTTC; cdr3_aa: CASNDRGGSGETQYF
j_call: TRBJ1-5; clone_size: NA; d_call: NA; v_call: TRBV19; cdr3_nt: TGTGCCAGTAGCAGGGGTTATAGCAATCAGCCCCAGCATTTT; cdr3_aa: CASSRGYSNQPQHF
j_call: TRBJ2-1; clone_size: NA; d_call: NA; v_call: TRBV2; cdr3_nt: TGTGCCAGCAGTGAAGACAGATCCTCCTACAATGAGCAGTTCTTC; cdr3_aa: CASSEDRSSYNEQFF
j_call: TRBJ2-7; clone_size: NA; d_call: TRBD2; v_call: TRBV7-9; cdr3_nt: TGTGCCAGCAGCTTAGATGAGGTTAGCGGGAGGAAAGAGCAGTACTTC; cdr3_aa: CASSLDEVSGRKEQYF